The 18 T cell receptor beta chains below come from one sample, sequenced in a study of persistence of HIV-infected CD4 T cells. Nonspecific anti-CD3/anti-CD28 bead stimulation represents the broad CD4+ T cell repertoire. Sorting selected CD4+ T cells upregulating both CD40 ligand and CD69. These receptors' antigens are unknown. The immunoSEQ assay was version 4, run in survey mode. The protocol was immunoSEQ multiplex PCR, while the TCRdb copy is restricted to in-frame clones and leaves out a portion. This sample yields more than 35,000 clones, of which around 90% are seen a single time; approximately 1.4% belongs to the top ten. The source was CD4+ T cells sorted from PBMCs after approximately 20-hour stimulation, collected from a patient who received antiretroviral therapy. The receptors were sampled from an adult man with HIV who was CMV-seropositive.

V usage is TRBV28 and J usage is TRBJ1-4, with 8 bases matching TRBD1. Germline trimming cut 4 bases from V and 7 bases from J; bases unmatched to any gene: 8. Germline V gives CDR1 MDHEN, CDR2 SYDVKM. CDR3 size: 15 residues. DNA of the CDR3: TGTGCCAGCAGTTCCCAGGGGGCGATGAGTGAAAAACTGTTTTTT. It codes for CASSSQGAMSEKLFF.

The rearrangement uses TRBV30 and TRBJ2-5; unclear D gene. V lost 2 bases to trimming and J lost 5 bases, with 9 bases between them. The germline V gene encodes CDR1 GTSNPN and CDR2 SVGIG (reference sequence). The CDR3 sequence is 12 residues long. The CDR3 coding sequence is TGTGCCTGGAGTCCCTCCAGGGAGACCCAGTACTTC. It is translated as CAWSPSRETQYF. Combining the CDR3 with reference TRBV30 and TRBJ2-5 gives the whole variable domain SQTIHQWPATLVQPVGSPLSLECTVEGTSNPNLYWYRQAAGRGLQLLFYSVGIGQISSEVPQNLSASRPQDRQFILSSKKLLLSDSGFYLCAWSPSRETQYFGPGTRLLVL.

The J gene is TRBJ1-3, the V gene TRBV6-5, with a possible D match to TRBD1 (5 bases). Germline V gene sequence: CDR1 MNHEY, CDR2 SVGAGI. The CDR3 length is 14 residues. V lost 6 bases and J 3 bases, leaving 12 bases between the germline ends. Here the CDR3 DNA reads TGTGCCAGCAGCGCCAGGACAAATGGAAACACCATATATTTT. Encoded protein: CASSARTNGNTIYF.

The V call is TRBV30, the J call TRBJ1-3; D gene ambiguous. Trimming left V 3 bases short and J 8 bases short, with 11 bases between. Looked up from germline, CDR1 is GTSNPN and CDR2 is SVGIG (reference sequence). CDR3 length: 12 amino acids. CDR3 in DNA: TGTGCCTGGAGCCCCATCGGGGACACCATATATTTT. The encoded protein is CAWSPIGDTIYF. The full variable domain, rest sourced from reference TRBV30 and TRBJ1-3, is SQTIHQWPATLVQPVGSPLSLECTVEGTSNPNLYWYRQAAGRGLQLLFYSVGIGQISSEVPQNLSASRPQDRQFILSSKKLLLSDSGFYLCAWSPIGDTIYFGEGSWLTVV.

The chain combines TRBV4-2 with TRBJ2-1; 14 nucleotides align to TRBD2. The CDR3 extends over 16 amino acids. CDR1 LGHNA and CDR2 YNFKEQ come from the germline V gene. The V and J ends lost 0 bases and 9 bases, in that order; junction bases with no gene match: 4. Written as DNA, the CDR3 is TGTGCCAGCAGCCAAGAGGGACTAGCGGGAGTCGGTGAGCAGTTCTTC. Protein product: CASSQEGLAGVGEQFF.

By share, this clone ranks as medium-sized. The genes are TRBV10-2 and TRBJ1-6; TRBD1 aligns across 9 bases. From germline, CDR1 is WSHSY and CDR2 SAAADI. The CDR3 is 15 amino acids. V lost 3 bases to trimming and J lost 7 bases; unmatched junction nucleotides: 4. CDR3 bases: TGCGCCAGCAGTGAATCGACAGGGGGGAATTCACCCCTCCACTTT. Its protein product is CASSESTGGNSPLHF.

The V call is TRBV7-6, the J call TRBJ1-5; D not resolved. CDR1 is SGHVS and CDR2 is FNYEAQ in the germline V gene. This CDR3 is 15 amino acids long. V gave up 1 base and J gave up 3 bases, with 10 bases separating them. The CDR3 loop is CASSLGSVPNQPQHF. The DNA of the CDR3 is TGTGCCAGCAGCTTAGGGTCTGTCCCCAATCAGCCCCAGCATTTT.

The chain carries TRBV10-3 and TRBJ2-7, with TRBD1 identical over 7 bases. V was pared by 9 bases and J by 2 bases, with 4 bases of the junction left unmatched. This CDR3 comprises 12 residues. Germline values: CDR1 ENHRY, CDR2 SYGVKD. The CDR3 DNA is TGTGCCATGGGACAGACGGCCTACGAGCAGTACTTC. The encoded protein is CAMGQTAYEQYF.

The chain recombines TRBV4-1 with TRBJ2-3; 7 nucleotides line up with TRBD2. V was pared by 2 bases and J by 0 bases, with 2 bases of the junction left unmatched. CDR1 MGHRA and CDR2 YSYEKL come from the germline V gene. This CDR3 contains 15 residues. CDR3 nucleotides: TGCGCCAGCAGCCAAAGCGGGACCAGCACAGATACGCAGTATTTT. This translates into CASSQSGTSTDTQYF.

The chain uses TRBV6-5 and TRBJ2-5; no clear D. V was pared by 7 bases and J by 1 base, with 13 bases between. Germline V gene data show CDR1 as MNHEY and CDR2 as SVGAGI. The CDR3 extends over 14 amino acids. The CDR3 region is CASNAEKRQETQYF. For the CDR3, the DNA is TGTGCCAGCAATGCCGAGAAGCGCCAAGAGACCCAGTACTTC.

This sequence joins TRBV27 and TRBJ2-2; D not resolved. V gave up 0 bases and J gave up 2 bases, with 4 bases separating them. Germline values: CDR1 MNHEY, CDR2 SMNVEV (reference sequence). The length of the CDR3 is 14 residues. The CDR3 region is CASSLSYNTGELFF. The DNA for the CDR3 is TGTGCCAGCAGTTTATCTTATAACACCGGGGAGCTGTTTTTT.

The chain couples TRBV14 to TRBJ1-1; D call uncertain. V was trimmed by 0 bases and J by 8 bases, leaving 4 bases between them. This CDR3 spans 11 amino acids. Looked up from germline, CDR1 is SGHDN and CDR2 is FVKESK. The CDR3 loop reads CASSQDGEAFF. In nucleotides, the CDR3 is TGTGCCAGCAGCCAAGATGGGGAAGCTTTCTTT.

This chain's CDR3 is CSVGTGGGQPQHF. The DNA of the CDR3 is TGCAGCGTAGGGACAGGGGGAGGCCAGCCCCAGCATTTT. The J gene is TRBJ1-5, the V gene TRBV29-1; 11 positions match TRBD1. Unmatched junction bases numbered 5, after V lost 6 bases and J lost 7 bases. Germline-derived CDR1 and CDR2 are SQVTM and ANQGSEA. CDR3 size: 13 residues.

The chain is built from TRBV29-1 and TRBJ2-3, with TRBD2 matching 9 bases. Germline loops: CDR1 SQVTM, CDR2 ANQGSEA. CDR3 length equals 16 residues. V lost 5 bases to trimming and J lost 5 bases; unmatched junction nucleotides: 14. CDR3 nucleotide sequence: TGCAGCGTTCACCTTTCGCGGGGGGGAGTTAGAGATACGCAGTATTTT. Residues: CSVHLSRGGVRDTQYF.

V usage is TRBV19 and J usage is TRBJ2-2; D is unclear. Germline lookup yields CDR1 LNHDA and CDR2 SQIVND (reference sequence). The CDR3 spans 13 residues. V shed 3 bases and J shed 4 bases, with 6 bases lying between them. This CDR3 reads CASSIWLTGELFF. The CDR3 nucleotides read TGTGCCAGTAGTATCTGGCTCACCGGGGAGCTGTTTTTT.

The CDR3 loop reads CAISELGEGYTF. The CDR3 DNA reads TGTGCCATCAGTGAGCTCGGGGAAGGCTACACCTTC. The gene calls are TRBV10-3 and TRBJ1-2; D is unresolved. Germline V gene data show CDR1 as ENHRY and CDR2 as SYGVKD. The CDR3 is made up of 12 amino acids. V was clipped by 2 bases and J by 8 bases, with 9 bases between them.

The chain uses TRBV30 and TRBJ2-7; TRBD1 aligns across 8 bases. Trimming cost V 4 bases and J 3 bases; bases outside gene matches: 5. Germline V CDR1 and CDR2: GTSNPN, SVGIG (reference sequence). The CDR3 totals 13 residues. DNA for the CDR3: TGTGCCTGGACGACAGGGGCAAGCTACGAGCAGTACTTC. Translating gives CAWTTGASYEQYF.

The rearrangement uses TRBV6-4 and TRBJ2-1; no reliable D call. The CDR3 spans 14 residues. CDR1 MRHNA and CDR2 SNTAGT come from the germline V gene. V was trimmed by 10 bases and J by 0 bases, leaving 13 bases between them. CDR3 loop: CATKRDGSYNEQFF. CDR3 sequence (DNA): TGTGCCACGAAAAGGGATGGCTCCTACAATGAGCAGTTCTTC.